This T cell receptor beta chain stems from a study of T cell repertoires in cytomegalovirus infection. About the study: Selected CMV epitopes included recently identified HLA-C-restricted ones as well as well-studied HLA-B-restricted ones.

One entry per CDR3 protein results from TCRdb running MiXCR on the reads. The sample shows under 850,000 distinct CDR3 sequences, roughly a third of them seen only once. The CDR3 is 15 amino acids. Germline V gene sequence: CDR1 SGHTA, CDR2 FQGNSA. With V trimmed by 1 base and J by 1 base, 4 bases remained unmatched. Points on this clonotype: Its antigen is unidentified.

The rearrangement uses TRBV7-2 and TRBJ2-7; 7 positions match TRBD1. The receptor was derived from a human donor in good health (CMV status not recorded). Some clones in this sample may be carry-over from other donors' samples. This specimen consisted of cultured PBMCs, obtained from culture after CMV antigen stimulation. CDR3 sequence (DNA): TGTGCCAGCAGCTTAGGGTGGGACAGATCCTACGAGCAGTACTTC. It codes for CASSLGWDRSYEQYF.